One and the same sample provided the 24 T cell receptor beta chains below, sequenced in a study of OX40 agonist ivuxolimab in advanced cancers. Clones were read by immunoSEQ multiplex PCR, and TCRdb kept only the in-frame ones, dropping some. The sample shows 20,000 or so clones, approximately 86% of them seen only once. This sample comprised CD4+ or CD8+ T cells sorted from blood, obtained in a trial of the OX40 agonist ivuxolimab. These receptors all stem from an adult with an advanced solid tumor such as melanoma, head and neck, liver or kidney cancer.

This CDR3 is CASSVDPGAKYEQYF. CDR3 in DNA: TGTGCCAGCAGCGTAGATCCGGGGGCGAAGTACGAGCAGTACTTC. The chain is built from TRBV9 and TRBJ2-7; D might be TRBD1 or TRBD2, each matching 6 bases. Germline assignment: CDR1 SGDLS and CDR2 YYNGEE. This CDR3 is 15 amino acids long. Trimming took off 0 bases at V and 4 bases at J, with 14 bases between the two ends.

Here the CDR3 reads CASSLEGAPYGYTF. CDR3 sequence (DNA): TGTGCCAGCAGTTTGGAGGGGGCGCCTTATGGCTACACCTTC. This chain joins TRBV6-1 and TRBJ1-2, with 7 bases fitting TRBD1. The V and J ends lost 5 bases and 5 bases, in that order; junction bases with no gene match: 8. The CDR3 sequence is 14 residues long. Per germline, CDR1 MNHNS and CDR2 SASEGT.

This clone was recorded a few times. The chain recombines TRBV7-1 with TRBJ2-7; TRBD1 matches 7 bases. TRBV7-1 is an open reading frame whose function is uncertain. J was trimmed by 7 bases and V by 3 bases; bases with no gene match: 3. CDR3 length: 12 amino acids. In DNA form, the CDR3 reads TGTGCCAGCAGCTCCGGGACAGAAGAGCAGTACTTC. Translation gives CASSSGTEEQYF.

The chain recombines TRBV11-3 with TRBJ2-1, with 15 bases aligning to TRBD2. Germline CDR1 SGHNT, CDR2 YENEEA. The CDR3 runs to 15 residues. V lost 5 bases and J lost 6; bases outside the gene matches: 2. The CDR3 loop reads CASSRGLAGGNEQFF. In DNA form, the CDR3 reads TGTGCCAGCAGCCGGGGACTAGCGGGAGGCAATGAGCAGTTCTTC.

The CDR3 here is CASSSRTGKNTEAFF. DNA of the CDR3: TGTGCCAGCAGTTCCAGGACAGGGAAGAACACTGAAGCTTTCTTT. V gene TRBV7-9 combines with J gene TRBJ1-1; TRBD1 agrees at 8 bases. Trimming cost V 6 bases and J 1 base; bases outside gene matches: 7. This CDR3 region has 15 residues. CDR1 and CDR2 (germline): SEHNR, FQNEAQ (reference sequence). The full variable domain, in which reference TRBV7-9 and TRBJ1-1 provide the parts outside the CDR3, is DTGVSQNPRHKITKRGQNVTFRCDPISEHNRLYWYRQTLGQGPEFLTYFQNEAQLEKSRLLSDRFSAERPKGSFSTLEIQRTEQGDSAMYLCASSSRTGKNTEAFFGQGTRLTVV.

The gene calls are TRBV5-6 and TRBJ1-4, with a weak D call TRBD1 (5 bases). The germline V gene has CDR1 SGHDT and CDR2 YYEEEE. CDR3 length: 16 amino acids. V dropped 2 bases and J dropped 0 bases, with 11 bases sitting between them. The DNA of the CDR3 is TGTGCCAGCAGCTTCAGAGGGGCATCAACTAATGAAAAACTGTTTTTT. Translating gives CASSFRGASTNEKLFF. The complete variable domain, with remaining parts taken from reference TRBV5-6 and TRBJ1-4, reads DAGVTQSPTHLIKTRGQQVTLRCSPKSGHDTVSWYQQALGQGPQFIFQYYEEEERQRGNFPDRFSGHQFPNYSSELNVNALLLGDSALYLCASSFRGASTNEKLFFGSGTQLSVL.

The chain is built from TRBV7-6 and TRBJ2-1, with TRBD1 identical over 12 bases. Trimming took 5 bases from V and 7 from J; bases not matched to a gene: 3. The length of the CDR3 is 14 residues. Germline-derived CDR1 and CDR2 are SGHVS and FNYEAQ. The CDR3: CASSGTGGWNEQFF. The CDR3 DNA reads as TGTGCCAGCAGCGGGACAGGGGGCTGGAATGAGCAGTTCTTC.

The V and J genes are TRBV15 and TRBJ1-3; maybe TRBD1 (5 bases). The CDR3 contains 16 residues. V was cut by 1 base and J by 0 bases, with 10 bases left in between. Germline V gene data show CDR1 as LNHNV and CDR2 as YYDKDF (reference sequence). The CDR3 spells CATSRAGTFSGNTIYF. In nucleotides, the CDR3 is TGTGCCACCAGCAGAGCAGGGACCTTCTCTGGAAACACCATATATTTT.

The V and J genes are TRBV2 and TRBJ2-3; D ambiguous. Trimming took 1 base from V and 4 from J, leaving 6 bases between them. CDR1 is SNHLY and CDR2 is FYNNEI in the germline V gene. This CDR3 has 13 residues. CDR3 residues: CASSEGWADTQYF. The CDR3 nucleotides read TGTGCCAGCAGTGAAGGTTGGGCAGATACGCAGTATTTT.

The chain carries TRBV27 and TRBJ1-5; D possibly corresponds to TRBD1 (5 bases). Trimming cost V 3 bases and J 6 bases, with 15 bases left between them. The CDR3 extends over 15 amino acids. Per the germline V gene, CDR1 is MNHEY and CDR2 is SMNVEV (reference sequence). The CDR3: CASSFGGADRQPQHF. DNA of the CDR3: TGTGCCAGCAGTTTCGGTGGGGCAGATCGTCAGCCCCAGCATTTT.

V and J are TRBV27 and TRBJ1-1; the D is unclear. This CDR3 has 14 residues. The ends were cut back, 4 bases at V and 6 bases at J, with 15 bases in the middle. Per germline, CDR1 MNHEY and CDR2 SMNVEV (reference sequence). Written as DNA, the CDR3 is TGTGCCAGCAGTTCCGGGCTTACACGCGCTGAAGCTTTCTTT. It specifies CASSSGLTRAEAFF.

This rearrangement joins TRBV19 to TRBJ2-1, with D perhaps assigned TRBD1 or TRBD2 (5 bases each). The CDR3 has 16 residues. V was pared by 5 bases and J by 2 bases, with 16 bases between. In germline, CDR1 is LNHDA, CDR2 SQIVND (reference sequence). The CDR3 DNA reads as TGTGCCAGTAGTCCCGGGACCTCTGGGCCCTACAATGAGCAGTTCTTC. Amino acids: CASSPGTSGPYNEQFF.

The chain uses TRBV25-1 and TRBJ1-2; D gene uncertain. This CDR3 region has 12 residues. Trimming stripped 2 bases from V and 6 bases from J, with 7 bases between. CDR1 and CDR2 from the germline V gene are MGHDK and SYGVNS. CDR3 DNA: TGTGCCAGCAGTGAAGGGATGGATGGCTACACCTTC. This encodes CASSEGMDGYTF.

The V gene is TRBV5-4, the J gene TRBJ1-1, with D unresolved. The CDR3 is made up of 13 amino acids. Trimming cost V 1 base and J 2 bases, with 6 bases left between them. Germline loops: CDR1 SGHNT, CDR2 YYREEE (reference sequence). The CDR3 protein is CASSLPGNTEAFF. In DNA form, the CDR3 reads TGTGCCAGCAGCTTGCCAGGTAACACTGAAGCTTTCTTT. The full variable domain, its missing parts supplied by reference TRBV5-4 and TRBJ1-1, is ETGVTQSPTHLIKTRGQQVTLRCSSQSGHNTVSWYQQALGQGPQFIFQYYREEENGRGNFPPRFSGLQFPNYSSELNVNALELDDSALYLCASSLPGNTEAFFGQGTRLTVV.

This clone has a single count. The chain links TRBV30 to TRBJ2-1; 9 bases agree with TRBD2. V was pared by 5 bases and J by 8 bases, with 7 bases of the junction left unmatched. The CDR3 length is 13 residues. From germline, CDR1 is GTSNPN and CDR2 SVGIG (reference sequence). The CDR3 loop is CAWGSGRDDEQFF. The DNA for the CDR3 is TGTGCCTGGGGTAGCGGGAGAGACGATGAGCAGTTCTTC.

The rearrangement joins TRBV5-1 to TRBJ2-7; D remains ambiguous. Trimming took 1 base from V and 0 from J, leaving 8 bases between them. Germline V gene data show CDR1 as SGHRS and CDR2 as YFSETQ. The CDR3 extends over 14 amino acids. The CDR3 sequence is CASSLRADSYEQYF. CDR3 sequence (DNA): TGCGCCAGCAGCTTGCGGGCAGACTCCTACGAGCAGTACTTC.

The chain joins TRBV9 to TRBJ1-3; TRBD1 agrees at 10 bases. CDR1 SGDLS and CDR2 YYNGEE come from the germline V gene. This CDR3 region has 17 residues. V was pared by 0 bases and J by 4 bases, with 7 bases of the junction left unmatched. For the CDR3, the DNA is TGTGCCAGCAGCGTAGGGGACAGGGGAATAGGGGGAAACACCATATATTTT. As protein: CASSVGDRGIGGNTIYF.

The V and J genes are TRBV27 and TRBJ1-6; a possible D gene is TRBD1 (6 bases). This CDR3 contains 17 residues. CDR1 and CDR2 (germline): MNHEY, SMNVEV (reference sequence). V was shortened by 1 base and J by 2 bases, with 12 bases between the two germline ends. The CDR3 DNA reads TGTGCCAGCAGTTTATGGGGCAGGGGAACCTATAATTCACCCCTCCACTTT. Translation: CASSLWGRGTYNSPLHF.

J is TRBJ1-5 and V is TRBV27; D is unclear. The V gene lost 0 bases and the J gene lost 6 bases, with 9 bases spanning the gap. Looked up from germline, CDR1 is MNHEY and CDR2 is SMNVEV (reference sequence). This CDR3 contains 14 residues. CDR3 sequence reads: CASSLSPAGQPQHF. DNA for the CDR3: TGTGCCAGCAGTTTATCCCCCGCGGGTCAGCCCCAGCATTTT.

The rearrangement joins TRBV5-6 to TRBJ2-3; D may correspond to TRBD1 or TRBD2 (7 bases each). From germline, CDR1 is SGHDT and CDR2 YYEEEE. The CDR3 runs 16 residues. Trimming removed 3 bases at V and 4 bases at J, with 18 bases between. The CDR3 nucleotides read TGTGCCAGCAGCTCATGGGCACAGGGGAGGGCAGATACGCAGTATTTT. It is translated as CASSSWAQGRADTQYF.

The chain joins TRBV9 to TRBJ2-7; D is possibly TRBD1 or TRBD2 (7 bases each). This CDR3 contains 14 residues. CDR1 is SGDLS, CDR2 YYNGEE, per germline. V shed 4 bases and J shed 2 bases, with 13 bases lying between them. CDR3 DNA sequence: TGTGCCAGCAGCCCCAGGGGGGGGGCCTACGAGCAGTACTTC. Translated: CASSPRGGAYEQYF.

The chain couples TRBV27 to TRBJ2-1; D is ambiguous. CDR3 size: 12 residues. Between the trimmed V and J ends, which lost 7 bases and 5 bases, there was a span of 9 bases. CDR1 MNHEY and CDR2 SMNVEV come from the germline V gene (reference sequence). CDR3 amino acids: CASTRGNNEQFF. The CDR3 DNA reads as TGTGCCAGCACCCGCGGCAACAATGAGCAGTTCTTC.

The gene calls are TRBV5-6 and TRBJ1-1; D remains unclear. The V gene lost 4 bases and the J gene lost 5 bases, with 12 bases spanning the gap. Germline CDR1 and CDR2: SGHDT and YYEEEE. The CDR3 contains 13 residues. CDR3 in DNA: TGTGCCAGCAGCCACGGGCCCGTGACTGAAGCTTTCTTT. This translates into CASSHGPVTEAFF. Full variable domain (remainder filled in from reference TRBV5-6 and TRBJ1-1): DAGVTQSPTHLIKTRGQQVTLRCSPKSGHDTVSWYQQALGQGPQFIFQYYEEEERQRGNFPDRFSGHQFPNYSSELNVNALLLGDSALYLCASSHGPVTEAFFGQGTRLTVV.

This CDR3 reads CSVDPSGNYNEQFF. CDR3 in DNA: TGCAGCGTTGACCCTAGCGGGAATTACAATGAGCAGTTCTTC. V is TRBV29-1 and J is TRBJ2-1; 9 bases agree with TRBD2. The CDR3 sequence is 14 residues long. The J segment lost 4 bases and the V segment lost 3 bases, leaving 4 bases of the junction unmatched. Looked up from germline, CDR1 is SQVTM and CDR2 is ANQGSEA.